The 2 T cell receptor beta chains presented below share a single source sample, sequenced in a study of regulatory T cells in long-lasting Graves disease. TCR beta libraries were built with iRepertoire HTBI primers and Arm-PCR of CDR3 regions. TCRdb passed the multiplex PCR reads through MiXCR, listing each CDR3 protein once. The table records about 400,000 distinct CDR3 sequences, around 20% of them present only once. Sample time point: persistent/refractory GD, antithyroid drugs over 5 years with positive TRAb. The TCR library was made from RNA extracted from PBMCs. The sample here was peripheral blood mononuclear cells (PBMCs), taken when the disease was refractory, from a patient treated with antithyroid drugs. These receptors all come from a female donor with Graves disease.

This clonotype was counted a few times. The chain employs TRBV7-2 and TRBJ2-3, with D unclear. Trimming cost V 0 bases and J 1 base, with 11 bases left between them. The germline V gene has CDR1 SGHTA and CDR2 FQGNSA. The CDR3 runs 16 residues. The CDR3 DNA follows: TGTGCCAGCAGCTTAGCGGCTTTAAGGGGCACAGATACGCAGTATTTT. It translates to CASSLAALRGTDTQYF.

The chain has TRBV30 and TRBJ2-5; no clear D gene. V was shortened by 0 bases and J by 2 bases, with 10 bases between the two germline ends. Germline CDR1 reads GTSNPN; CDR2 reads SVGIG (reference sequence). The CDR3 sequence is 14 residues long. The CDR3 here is CAWSVPRSQETQYF. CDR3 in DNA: TGTGCCTGGAGTGTACCTAGGTCACAAGAGACCCAGTACTTC. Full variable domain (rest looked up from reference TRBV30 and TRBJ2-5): SQTIHQWPATLVQPVGSPLSLECTVEGTSNPNLYWYRQAAGRGLQLLFYSVGIGQISSEVPQNLSASRPQDRQFILSSKKLLLSDSGFYLCAWSVPRSQETQYFGPGTRLLVL.